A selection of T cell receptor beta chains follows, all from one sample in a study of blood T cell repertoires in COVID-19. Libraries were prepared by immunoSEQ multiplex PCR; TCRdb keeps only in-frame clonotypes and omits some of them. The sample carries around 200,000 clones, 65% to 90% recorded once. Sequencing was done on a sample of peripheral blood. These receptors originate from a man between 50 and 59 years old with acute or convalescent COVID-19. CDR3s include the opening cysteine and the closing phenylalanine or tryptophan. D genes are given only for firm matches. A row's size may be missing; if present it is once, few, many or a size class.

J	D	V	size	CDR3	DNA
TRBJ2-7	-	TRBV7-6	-	CASSSPSSYEQYF	TGTGCCAGCAGCTCCCCGTCCTCCTACGAGCAGTACTTC
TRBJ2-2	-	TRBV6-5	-	CASRPQDTGELFF	TGTGCCAGCAGACCCCAGGACACCGGGGAGCTGTTTTTT
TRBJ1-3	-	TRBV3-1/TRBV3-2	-	CASSPTGNTIYF	TGTGCCAGCAGCCCGACAGGAAACACCATATATTTT
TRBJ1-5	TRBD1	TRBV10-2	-	CASRRQGGSNQPQHF	TGCGCCAGCAGGAGACAGGGGGGAAGCAATCAGCCCCAGCATTTT
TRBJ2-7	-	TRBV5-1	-	CASSLGEAGITYEQYF	TGCGCCAGCAGCTTGGGCGAGGCAGGGATCACCTACGAGCAGTACTTC
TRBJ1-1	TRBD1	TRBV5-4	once	CASSLARQGDTEAFF	TGTGCCAGCAGCTTGGCAAGACAGGGAGACACTGAAGCTTTCTTT
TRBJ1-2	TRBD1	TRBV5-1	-	CASSWGQGGYGYTF	TGCGCCAGCAGCTGGGGACAGGGCGGGTATGGCTACACCTTC
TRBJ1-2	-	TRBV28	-	CASSLGTGSHYGYTF	TGTGCCAGCAGTTTAGGCACAGGGTCTCACTATGGCTACACCTTC
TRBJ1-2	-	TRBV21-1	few	CASSALQDPTINNYGYTF	TGTGCCAGCAGCGCCCTACAGGACCCCACGATTAACAACTATGGCTACACCTTC
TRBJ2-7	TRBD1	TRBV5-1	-	CASSLGQGAAYEQYF	TGCGCCAGCAGCTTGGGACAGGGGGCGGCCTACGAGCAGTACTTC
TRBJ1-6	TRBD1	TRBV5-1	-	CASSLGTGGPRPLHF	TGCGCCAGCAGCCTTGGGACAGGGGGGCCTAGGCCCCTCCACTTT
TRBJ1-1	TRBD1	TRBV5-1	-	CASSLGGTGLEAFF	TGCGCCAGCAGCTTAGGCGGGACAGGCCTTGAAGCTTTCTTT
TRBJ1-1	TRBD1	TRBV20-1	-	CSATRGEAFF	TGCAGTGCTACCAGGGGGGAAGCTTTCTTT
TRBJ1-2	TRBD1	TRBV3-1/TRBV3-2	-	CASREQGDKDYGYTF	TGTGCCAGCAGAGAACAGGGGGACAAGGACTATGGCTACACCTTC
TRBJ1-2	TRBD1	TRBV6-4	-	CASREDRGLGGYTF	TGTGCCAGCAGAGAGGACAGGGGGCTAGGTGGCTACACCTTC
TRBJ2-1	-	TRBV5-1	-	CASSEGPGVGNEQFF	TGCGCCAGCAGCGAGGGACCGGGGGTGGGAAATGAGCAGTTCTTC
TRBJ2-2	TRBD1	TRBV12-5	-	CASGLVLRAGGTGELFF	TGTGCTAGTGGTTTGGTACTCCGGGCAGGGGGTACCGGGGAGCTGTTTTTT
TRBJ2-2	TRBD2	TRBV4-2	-	CASSPPGGLAGGLNGELFF	TGTGCCAGCAGCCCCCCCGGGGGACTAGCGGGGGGGTTGAACGGGGAGCTGTTTTTT
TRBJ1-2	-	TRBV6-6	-	CASSYDSNNYGYTF	TGTGCCAGCAGTTACGACAGCAACAACTATGGCTACACCTTC
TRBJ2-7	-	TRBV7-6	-	CASSLERGALPYEQYF	TGTGCCAGCAGCTTAGAACGGGGGGCCTTACCCTACGAGCAGTACTTC
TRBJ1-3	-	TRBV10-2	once	CASSLSGDGGNTIYF	TGCGCCAGCAGTCTAAGCGGGGACGGTGGAAACACCATATATTTT
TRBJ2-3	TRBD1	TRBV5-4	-	CASSVRSGTGEDTQYF	TGTGCCAGCAGCGTGCGGTCCGGGACAGGGGAAGATACGCAGTATTTT
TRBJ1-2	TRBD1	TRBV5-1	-	CASSPGQGVHFGYTF	TGCGCCAGCAGCCCCGGACAGGGTGTTCACTTTGGCTACACCTTC
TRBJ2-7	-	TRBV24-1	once	CAIRQGLPYEQYF	TGTGCCATCAGGCAGGGGCTCCCCTACGAGCAGTACTTC
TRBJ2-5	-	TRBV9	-	CASSVGSGSRETQYF	TGTGCCAGCAGCGTAGGATCAGGGTCCAGGGAGACCCAGTACTTC
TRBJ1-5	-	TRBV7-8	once	CASSLVQGTPQHF	TGTGCCAGCAGCTTAGTCCAGGGGACGCCCCAGCATTTT
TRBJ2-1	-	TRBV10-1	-	CASSGGGPGNEQFF	TGCGCCAGCAGTGGCGGGGGCCCCGGAAATGAGCAGTTCTTC
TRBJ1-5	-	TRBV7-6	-	CASSLGRNSNQPQHF	TGTGCCAGCAGCTTAGGTAGAAATAGCAATCAGCCCCAGCATTTT
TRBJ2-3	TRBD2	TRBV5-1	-	CASSLGLVGLTDTQYF	TGCGCCAGCAGCTTAGGACTAGTGGGACTCACAGATACGCAGTATTTT
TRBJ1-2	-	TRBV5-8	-	CASKDRILKGGYTF	TGTGCCAGTAAAGACAGAATCTTAAAGGGGGGCTACACCTTC
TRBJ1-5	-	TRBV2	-	CASSEAGRGYNQPQHF	TGTGCCAGCAGTGAAGCTGGAAGGGGATACAATCAGCCCCAGCATTTT
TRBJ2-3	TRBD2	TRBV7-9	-	CASSLGTSGNTQYF	TGTGCCAGCAGCTTAGGGACTAGCGGAAATACGCAGTATTTT
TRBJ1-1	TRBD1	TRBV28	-	CASSLTVAARGPTEAFF	TGTGCCAGCAGTTTGACGGTAGCGGCCAGGGGGCCCACTGAAGCTTTCTTT
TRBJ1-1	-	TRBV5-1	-	CASSLLGQMNTEAFF	TGCGCCAGCAGCTTGCTCGGACAGATGAACACTGAAGCTTTCTTT
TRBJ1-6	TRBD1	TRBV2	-	CASTQTGNSPLHF	TGTGCCAGCACCCAGACAGGGAATTCACCCCTCCACTTT
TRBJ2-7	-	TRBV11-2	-	CASSLVGGRYEQYF	TGTGCCAGCAGCTTAGTAGGGGGTAGGTACGAGCAGTACTTC
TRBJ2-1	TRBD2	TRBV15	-	CATSRARLAGGLEQFF	TGTGCCACCAGCAGAGCCCGACTAGCGGGGGGGCTTGAGCAGTTCTTC
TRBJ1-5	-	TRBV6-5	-	CASKGVGNQPQHF	TGTGCCAGCAAGGGGGTTGGCAATCAGCCCCAGCATTTT
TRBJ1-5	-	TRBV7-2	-	CASSLATGSRSNQPQHF	TGTGCCAGCAGCTTAGCGACGGGGAGTAGGAGCAATCAGCCCCAGCATTTT
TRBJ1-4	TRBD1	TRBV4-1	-	CASSQDRGGQVNEKLFF	TGCGCCAGCAGCCAAGATAGGGGGGGACAGGTTAATGAAAAACTGTTTTTT
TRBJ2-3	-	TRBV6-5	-	CASPRLIRDTQYF	TGTGCCAGCCCTCGGTTAATACGGGATACGCAGTATTTT